The 4 T cell receptor beta chains below all came from one sample that was sequenced in a study of blood T cell repertoires in COVID-19. Sequencing was performed with immunoSEQ multiplex PCR; in TCRdb, only in-frame clones are kept and a portion is missing. Of fewer than 450,000 clones in the sample, 90% to 95% were seen once. Material: peripheral blood. The receptors were sampled from a woman aged 18-30 years who had recovered from COVID-19.

The rearrangement uses TRBV6-5 and TRBJ2-7; TRBD1 might be the D (7 bases). Germline CDR1 is MNHEY and CDR2 is SVGAGI. The CDR3 length is 13 residues. Trimming pared 6 bases from V and 2 bases from J, leaving 11 bases between. The CDR3 DNA reads TGTGCCAGCAGCCTCAGGGGGGCCTACGAGCAGTACGTC. Translation: CASSLRGAYEQYV.

The genes are TRBV4-1 and TRBJ2-1; tentative D call: TRBD2 (5 bases). V dropped 1 base and J dropped 8 bases, with 15 bases sitting between them. Per the germline V gene, CDR1 is MGHRA and CDR2 is YSYEKL. This CDR3 is built from 15 residues. The CDR3 here is CASSQGQRSHDEQFF. CDR3 sequence (DNA): TGCGCCAGCAGCCAAGGGCAGCGGTCCCATGATGAGCAGTTCTTC.

This chain links TRBV7-4 with TRBJ2-7; TRBD2 matches 10 bases. J was trimmed by 0 bases and V by 5 bases; bases with no gene match: 7. Looked up from germline, CDR1 is SGHVT and CDR2 is SQSDAQ. There are 16 residues in the CDR3. CDR3 residues: CASSQISGRFSYEQYV. In nucleotides, the CDR3 is TGTGCCAGCAGCCAAATTAGCGGGAGGTTCTCCTACGAGCAGTACGTC.

The rearrangement uses TRBV4-3 and TRBJ2-1; 9 bases are shared with TRBD1. There are 17 residues in the CDR3. The junction had 11 bases not matched to a gene; V was cut back by 2 bases and J by 6 bases. CDR1 is LGHNA, CDR2 YSLEER, per germline. The CDR3 protein is CASSQHFRDRVGNEQFF. As DNA, the CDR3 is TGCGCCAGCAGCCAACACTTTCGGGACAGGGTAGGCAATGAGCAGTTCTTC.